The clone carrying this T cell receptor (beta chain) was seen repeatedly, ten times or more. Its target is not known. The data stem from a study of CD8 T cells in ankylosing spondylitis. Study conclusions and caveats: Enrichment of disease-linked clones was reportedly significant in matched ankylosing spondylitis synovial fluid. Disease-linked clones proved CD8+ and comparatively uncommon in peripheral blood. Seemingly characteristic of ankylosing spondylitis blood was a TCR beta motif consisting of 7 or 8 highly homologous variants. Past studies reported some motif variants in reactive arthritis synovial fluid and blood.

TCRdb itself ran the 5' RACE reads through MiXCR, one entry per CDR3 protein. The data contain around 250,000 distinct CDR3 sequences, 9.5% to 12% of them singletons. There are 14 residues in the CDR3. J lost 5 bases, V lost 2 bases, and 2 bases had no gene match. From germline, CDR1 is SGHRS and CDR2 YFSETQ. The receptor was derived from a male donor with ankylosing spondylitis or in good health (not recorded which). Sequencing input: blood, either unsorted or a sorted T cell fraction (not recorded which). The gene calls are TRBV5-1 and TRBJ2-1; 9 nucleotides agree with TRBD2. CDR3 region: CASSLAGGDNEQFF. The CDR3 DNA reads as TGCGCCAGCAGCTTAGCGGGGGGAGACAATGAGCAGTTCTTC. The full variable domain, with the rest looked up from reference TRBV5-1 and TRBJ2-1, is KAGVTQTPRYLIKTRGQQVTLSCSPISGHRSVSWYQQTPGQGLQFLFEYFSETQRNKGNFPGRFSGRQFSNSRSEMNVSTLELGDSALYLCASSLAGGDNEQFFGPGTRLTVL.